This T cell receptor (beta chain) is from a study of T cell responses to AZD1222 COVID-19 vaccine. Data came from immunoSEQ multiplex PCR; TCRdb stores just in-frame clones and leaves some out. The top ten hold 17% of the sample, which has 97,000 or so clones, approximately 88% seen once. The CDR3 is 15 residues long. Germline-derived CDR1 and CDR2 are LNHDA and SQIVND (reference sequence). Unmatched junction bases numbered 9, after V lost 3 bases and J lost 5 bases. This sequence joins TRBV19 and TRBJ2-5; 7 bases line up with TRBD1. Sequencing used peripheral blood, obtained on day 0 of AZD1222 vaccination. The sequence derives from an adult in good health. Here the CDR3 reads CASSIGNRGGETQYF. CDR3 coding DNA: TGTGCCAGTAGTATCGGGAACAGGGGTGGGGAGACCCAGTACTTC.